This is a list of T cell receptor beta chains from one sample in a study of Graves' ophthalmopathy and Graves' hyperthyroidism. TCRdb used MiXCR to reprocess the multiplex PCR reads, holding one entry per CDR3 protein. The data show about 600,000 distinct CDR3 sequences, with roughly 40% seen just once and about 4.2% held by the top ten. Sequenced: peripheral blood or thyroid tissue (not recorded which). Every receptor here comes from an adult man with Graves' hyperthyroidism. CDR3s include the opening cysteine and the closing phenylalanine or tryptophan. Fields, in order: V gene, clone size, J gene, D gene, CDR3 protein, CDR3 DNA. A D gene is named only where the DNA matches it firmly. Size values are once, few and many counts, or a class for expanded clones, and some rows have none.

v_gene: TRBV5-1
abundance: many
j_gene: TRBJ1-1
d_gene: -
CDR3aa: CASSSVTDVRTTEAFF
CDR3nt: TGCGCCAGCAGCTCGGTGACGGACGTTCGGACCACTGAAGCTTTCTTT

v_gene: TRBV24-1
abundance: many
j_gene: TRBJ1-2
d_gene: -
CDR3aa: CATSVEGVNYGYTF
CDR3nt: TGTGCCACCAGTGTGGAGGGGGTAAACTATGGCTACACCTTC

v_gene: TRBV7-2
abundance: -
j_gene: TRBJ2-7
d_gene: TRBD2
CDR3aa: CASSRHSGLYEQYF
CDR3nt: TGTGCCAGCAGCCGACATAGCGGGCTGTACGAGCAGTACTTC

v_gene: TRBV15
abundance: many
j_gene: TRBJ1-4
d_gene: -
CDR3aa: CATSSPWTPPNEKLFF
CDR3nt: TGTGCCACCAGCAGTCCGTGGACCCCACCGAATGAAAAACTGTTTTTT

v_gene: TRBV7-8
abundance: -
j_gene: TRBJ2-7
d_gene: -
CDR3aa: CASSLQGGPYEQYF
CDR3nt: TGTGCCAGCAGCTTACAGGGGGGGCCCTACGAGCAGTACTTC

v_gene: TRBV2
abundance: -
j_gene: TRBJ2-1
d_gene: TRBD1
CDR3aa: CASSEDRGNNEQFF
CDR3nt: TGTGCCAGCAGTGAAGACAGGGGGAACAATGAGCAGTTCTTC

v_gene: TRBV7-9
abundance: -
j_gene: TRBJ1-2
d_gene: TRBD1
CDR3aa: CASSFRDREEHGYTF
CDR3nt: TGTGCCAGCAGCTTCCGGGACAGGGAGGAACATGGCTACACCTTC

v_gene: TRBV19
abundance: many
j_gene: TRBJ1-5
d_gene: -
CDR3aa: CASSTWTVNQPQHF
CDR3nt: TGTGCCAGTAGTACCTGGACGGTTAATCAGCCCCAGCATTTT

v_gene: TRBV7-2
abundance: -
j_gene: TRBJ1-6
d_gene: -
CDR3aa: CASSLGPRTSISPLHF
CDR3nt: TGTGCCAGCAGCTTAGGGCCGAGGACGAGCATTTCACCCCTCCACTTT

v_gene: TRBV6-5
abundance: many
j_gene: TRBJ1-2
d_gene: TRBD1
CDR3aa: CASSYAGQDPYGYTF
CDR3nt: TGTGCCAGCAGTTACGCTGGACAGGACCCCTATGGCTACACCTTC

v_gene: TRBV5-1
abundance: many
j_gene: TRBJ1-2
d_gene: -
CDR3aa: CASSLDWGYGYTF
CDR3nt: TGCGCCAGCAGCTTGGATTGGGGATATGGCTACACCTTC

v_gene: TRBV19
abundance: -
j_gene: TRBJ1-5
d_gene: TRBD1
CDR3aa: CARRGRTDNQPQHF
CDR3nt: TGTGCCAGGAGGGGGCGGACTGACAATCAGCCCCAGCATTTT

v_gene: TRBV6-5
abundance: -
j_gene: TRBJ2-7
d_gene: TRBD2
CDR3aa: CASSYRGEGNYEQYF
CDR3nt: TGTGCCAGCAGTTATCGCGGGGAGGGCAACTACGAGCAGTACTTC

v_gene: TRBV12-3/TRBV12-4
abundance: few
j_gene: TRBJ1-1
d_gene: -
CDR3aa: CASSRAGQNTEAFF
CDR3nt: TGTGCCAGCAGTCGGGCAGGGCAGAACACTGAAGCTTTCTTT

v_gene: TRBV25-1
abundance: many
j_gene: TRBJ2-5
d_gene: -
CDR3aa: CASSEAVGKETQYF
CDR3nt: TGTGCCAGCAGTGAAGCTGTAGGCAAAGAGACCCAGTACTTC

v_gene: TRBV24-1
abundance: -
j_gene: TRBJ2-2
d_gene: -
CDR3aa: CATSENTRGGIGELFF
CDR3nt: TGTGCCACCAGTGAGAATACGAGGGGAGGAATCGGGGAGCTGTTTTTT

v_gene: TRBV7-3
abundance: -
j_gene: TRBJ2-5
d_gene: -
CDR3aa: CASSLIPQGLQGDTQYF
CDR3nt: TGTGCCAGCAGCTTAATCCCCCAGGGTCTACAAGGAGATACGCAGTACTTC

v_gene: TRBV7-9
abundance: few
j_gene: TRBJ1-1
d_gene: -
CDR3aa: CASSPLGGASEAFF
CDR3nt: TGTGCCTCTTCCCCTCTTGGGGGGGCCTCCGAAGCTTTCTTT

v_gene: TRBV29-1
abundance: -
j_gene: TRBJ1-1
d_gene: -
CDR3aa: CSVATATNTEAFF
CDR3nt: TGCAGCGTTGCGACAGCGACGAACACTGAAGCTTTCTTT

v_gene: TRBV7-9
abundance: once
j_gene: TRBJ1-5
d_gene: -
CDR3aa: CASSLASGGGNQPQHF
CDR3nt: TGTGCCAGCAGCTTAGCCTCCGGGGGAGGCAATCAGCCCCAGCATTTT

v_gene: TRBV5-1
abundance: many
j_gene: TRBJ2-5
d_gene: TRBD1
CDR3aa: CASSPGTAQETQYF
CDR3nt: TGTGCTAGCAGCCCAGGGACAGCTCAAGAGACCCAGTACTTC

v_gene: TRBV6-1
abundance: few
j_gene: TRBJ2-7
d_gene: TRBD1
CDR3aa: CASIRGLKSYEQYF
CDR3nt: TGTGCCAGCATTAGGGGGCTGAAGTCCTACGAGCAGTACTTC

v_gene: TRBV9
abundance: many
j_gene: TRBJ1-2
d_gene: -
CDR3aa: CASSVGTLREAYGYTF
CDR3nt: TGTGCCAGCAGCGTAGGGACCCTCCGGGAGGCTTATGGCTACACCTTC

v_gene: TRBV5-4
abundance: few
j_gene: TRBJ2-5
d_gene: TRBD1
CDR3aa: CASSVSGTGSQETQYF
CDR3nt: TGTGCCAGCAGCGTTTCCGGGACAGGGAGTCAAGAGACCCAGTACTTC

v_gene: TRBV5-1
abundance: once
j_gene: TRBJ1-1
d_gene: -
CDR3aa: CASSLRGEGGNTEAFF
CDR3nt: TGCGCCAGCAGCTTGCGTGGTGAGGGGGGGAACACTGAAGCTTTCTTT

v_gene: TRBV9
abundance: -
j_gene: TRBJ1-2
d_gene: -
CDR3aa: CVSSVGGEWSSYGYTF
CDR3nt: TGTGTCAGCAGCGTCGGAGGGGAATGGAGCAGCTATGGCTACACCTTC

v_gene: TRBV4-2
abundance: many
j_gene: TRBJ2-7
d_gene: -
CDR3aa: CASSQQGSYEQYF
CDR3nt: TGTGCCAGCAGCCAACAGGGCTCCTACGAGCAGTACTTC

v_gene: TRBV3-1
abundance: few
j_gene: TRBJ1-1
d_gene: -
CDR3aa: CASSQLGGESGAFF
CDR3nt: TGTGCCAGCAGCCAACTCGGGGGAGAGAGTGGAGCTTTCTTT

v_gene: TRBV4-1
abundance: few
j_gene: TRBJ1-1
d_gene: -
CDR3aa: CASSQGDGALNTEAFF
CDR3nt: TGCGCCAGCAGCCAAGGGGACGGTGCCCTGAACACTGAAGCTTTCTTT

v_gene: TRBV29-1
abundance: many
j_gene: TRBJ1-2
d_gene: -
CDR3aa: CSVPLTRRVLMNNGYTF
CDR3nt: TGCAGCGTTCCACTTACGCGACGGGTTTTGATGAACAATGGCTACACCTTC

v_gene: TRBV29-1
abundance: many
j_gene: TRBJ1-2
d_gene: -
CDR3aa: CSVEFVRNYGYTF
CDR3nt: TGCAGCGTTGAATTTGTAAGAAACTATGGCTACACCTTC

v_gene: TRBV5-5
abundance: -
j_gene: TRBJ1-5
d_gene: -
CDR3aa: CASSLVSGDQPQHF
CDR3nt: TGCGCCAGCAGCTTGGTGTCAGGGGATCAGCCCCAGCATTTT

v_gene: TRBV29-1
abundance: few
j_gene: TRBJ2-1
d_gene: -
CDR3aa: CSGGAETYNEQFF
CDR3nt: TGCAGTGGGGGGGCAGAGACGTACAATGAGCAGTTCTTC

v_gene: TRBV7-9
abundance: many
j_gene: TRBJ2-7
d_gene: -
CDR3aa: CASSLRRGGSYEQYF
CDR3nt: TGTGCCAGCAGCTTACGGAGGGGGGGCTCCTACGAGCAGTACTTC

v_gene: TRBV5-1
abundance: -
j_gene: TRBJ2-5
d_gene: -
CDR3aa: CASSLGQAKETQYF
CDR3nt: TGCGCCAGCAGCTTGGGACAGGCTAAAGAGACCCAGTACTTC

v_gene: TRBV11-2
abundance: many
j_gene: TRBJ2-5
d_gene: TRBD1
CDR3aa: CASSSGDRAGETQYF
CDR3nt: TGTGCCAGCAGCTCCGGTGACAGGGCGGGTGAGACCCAGTACTTC

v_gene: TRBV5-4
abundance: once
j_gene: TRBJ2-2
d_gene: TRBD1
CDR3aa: CASRHQGQGTGEPFF
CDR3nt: TGTGCCAGCAGACACCAAGGACAGGGAACCGGGGAGCCGTTTTTT

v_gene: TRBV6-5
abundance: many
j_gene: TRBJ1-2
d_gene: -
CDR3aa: CASSYSNRDYGYTF
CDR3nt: TGTGCCAGCAGTTACTCAAACAGGGACTATGGCTACACCTTC

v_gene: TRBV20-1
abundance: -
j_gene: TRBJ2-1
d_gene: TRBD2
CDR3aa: CSVPPSGSYNEQFF
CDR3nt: TGCAGTGTTCCCCCTAGCGGGAGTTACAATGAGCAGTTCTTC

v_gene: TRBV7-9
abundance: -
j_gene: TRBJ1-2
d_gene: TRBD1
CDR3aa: CASSQGTGSPNYGYTF
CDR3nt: TGTGCCAGCAGCCAAGGGACAGGGTCCCCTAACTATGGCTACACCTTC

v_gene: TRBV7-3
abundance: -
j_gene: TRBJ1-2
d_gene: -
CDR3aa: CASGQDLGTMRYTF
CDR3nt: TGTGCCAGCGGCCAAGATCTGGGTACTATGCGCTACACCTTC

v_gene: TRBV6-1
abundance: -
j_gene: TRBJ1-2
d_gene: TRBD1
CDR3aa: CASSEGTGEGYTF
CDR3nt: TGTGCCAGCAGTGAAGGGACAGGGGAAGGCTACACCTTC

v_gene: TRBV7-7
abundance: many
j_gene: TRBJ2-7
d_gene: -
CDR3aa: CASSRAAGGYEQYF
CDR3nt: TGTGCTAGCAGCCGCGCGGCAGGAGGGTACGAGCAGTACTTC

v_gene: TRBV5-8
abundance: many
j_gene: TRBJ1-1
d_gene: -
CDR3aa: CASSLTRGGTEAFF
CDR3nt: TGTGCCAGCAGCTTGACCAGGGGAGGAACTGAAGCTTTCTTT

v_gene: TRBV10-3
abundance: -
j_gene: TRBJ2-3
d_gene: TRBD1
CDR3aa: CAISGSRGDTQYF
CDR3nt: TGTGCCATCAGTGGGTCCAGGGGGGATACGCAGTATTTT

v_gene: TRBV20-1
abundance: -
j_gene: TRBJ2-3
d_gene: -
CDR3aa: CSARDGGHPSTDTQYF
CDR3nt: TGCAGTGCTAGAGATGGAGGGCACCCTAGCACAGATACGCAGTATTTT

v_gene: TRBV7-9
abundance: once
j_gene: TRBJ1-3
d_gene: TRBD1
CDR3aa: CASSSPQGRVPGNTIYF
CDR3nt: TGTGCCAGCAGCTCACCACAGGGGCGCGTTCCTGGAAACACCATATATTTT

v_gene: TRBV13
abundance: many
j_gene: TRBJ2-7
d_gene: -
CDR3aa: CASRPGTSYEQYF
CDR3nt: TGTGCCAGCAGGCCGGGGACAAGTTACGAGCAGTACTTC

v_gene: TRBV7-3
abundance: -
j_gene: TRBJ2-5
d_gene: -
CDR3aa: CASSLMRRETQYF
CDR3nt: TGTGCCAGCAGCTTAATGAGGCGGGAGACCCAGTACTTC

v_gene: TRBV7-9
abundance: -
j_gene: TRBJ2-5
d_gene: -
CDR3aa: CASSLRSGREETQYF
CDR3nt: TGTGCCAGCAGCCTAAGATCAGGGAGAGAGGAGACCCAGTACTTC

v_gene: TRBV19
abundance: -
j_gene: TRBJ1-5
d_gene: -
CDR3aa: CASSIQRTDRTHQPQHF
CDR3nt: TGTGCCAGTAGTATTCAGAGGACCGACAGGACCCATCAGCCCCAGCATTTT

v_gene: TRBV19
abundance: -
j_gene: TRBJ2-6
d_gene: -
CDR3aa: CASSMFGQRSSGANVLTF
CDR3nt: TGTGCCAGTAGTATGTTCGGACAGAGAAGCTCTGGGGCCAACGTCCTGACTTTC

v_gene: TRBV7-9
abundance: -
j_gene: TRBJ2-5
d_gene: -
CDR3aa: CASSLLGTVGGPQETQYF
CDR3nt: TGTGCCAGCAGCTTGCTGGGGACGGTGGGGGGGCCTCAAGAGACCCAGTACTTC

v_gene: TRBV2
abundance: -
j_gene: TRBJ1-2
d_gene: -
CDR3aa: CASNPTQNYGYTF
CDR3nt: TGTGCCAGCAACCCGACACAGAACTATGGCTACACCTTC

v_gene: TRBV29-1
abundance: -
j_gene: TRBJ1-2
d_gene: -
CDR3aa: CSFTGIHGYTF
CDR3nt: TGCAGCTTTACCGGGATCCATGGCTACACCTTC

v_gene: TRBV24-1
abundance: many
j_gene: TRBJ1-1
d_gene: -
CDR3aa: CATSDELTREAFF
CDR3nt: TGTGCCACCAGTGATGAGCTGACCCGTGAAGCTTTCTTT

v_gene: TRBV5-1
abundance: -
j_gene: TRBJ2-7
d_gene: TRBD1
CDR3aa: CASRLTGDGYLSYEQYF
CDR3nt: TGCGCCAGCAGACTAACAGGGGACGGATACCTCTCCTACGAGCAGTACTTC